This passage covers 22 T cell receptor beta chains from one sample sequenced in a study of post-analysis software for immune sequencing data. Study-level results: Among roughly five TRBV segments more frequent in patients than controls were TRBV5-6, TRBV5-1 and TRBV20-1.

These receptors' antigens are unknown. Carried by the TCR beta cDNA libraries were unique molecular identifiers. TCRdb called the PCR reads again in MiXCR, with one record for every CDR3 protein. The sample carries about 810,000 distinct CDR3 sequences, 53% recorded once. The sample taken for sequencing was blood. Source of these receptors: a girl between 10 and 17 years old with multiple sclerosis.

The chain couples TRBV2 to TRBJ2-1, with D unresolved. In germline, CDR1 is SNHLY, CDR2 FYNNEI. The CDR3 extends over 12 amino acids. The ends were cut back, 8 bases at V and 5 bases at J, with 10 bases in the middle. CDR3 in amino acids: CASGPANNEQFF. The CDR3 nucleotides read TGTGCCAGCGGGCCAGCTAACAATGAGCAGTTCTTC.

This clonotype was recorded at least ten times. The chain joins TRBV5-1 to TRBJ2-2, with 9 bases fitting TRBD1. The CDR3 sequence is 15 residues long. Germline V lookup: CDR1 SGHRS, CDR2 YFSETQ. Germline trimming cut 1 base from V and 4 bases from J; bases unmatched to any gene: 2. The CDR3 protein is CASSLQQGATGELFF. Written as DNA, the CDR3 is TGCGCCAGCAGCTTGCAACAGGGGGCCACCGGGGAGCTGTTTTTT.

The J gene is TRBJ2-1, the V gene TRBV12-3 or TRBV12-4; D unclear. CDR3 length: 16 amino acids. Trimming took off 1 base at V and 1 base at J, with 11 bases between the two ends. The CDR3 spells CASSLGWIRSYNEQFF. The CDR3 coding sequence is TGTGCCAGCAGTTTAGGGTGGATAAGGTCCTACAATGAGCAGTTCTTC.

The chain has TRBV2 and TRBJ2-2, with TRBD2 matching 11 bases. This CDR3 has 15 amino acids. Germline V lookup: CDR1 SNHLY, CDR2 FYNNEI. V gave up 5 bases and J gave up 4 bases; unmatched junction bases: 3. This chain's CDR3 is CASSTTSGATGELFF. CDR3 in DNA: TGTGCCAGCAGTACGACTAGCGGGGCCACCGGGGAGCTGTTTTTT.

This clonotype was observed a handful of times. The chain employs TRBV3-1 and TRBJ2-4; D possibly uses TRBD1 or TRBD2 (5 bases each). Looked up from germline, CDR1 is LGHDT and CDR2 is YNNKEL (reference sequence). This CDR3 spans 17 amino acids. V lost 1 base to trimming and J lost 0 bases, with 13 bases between them. The CDR3 DNA is TGTGCCAGCAGCCAAGCCCATGGGGGTATAGCCAAAAACATTCAGTACTTC. It translates to CASSQAHGGIAKNIQYF.

This clonotype has only a few counts. The genes are TRBV2 and TRBJ1-4; D remains ambiguous. V was shortened by 6 bases and J by 5 bases, with 19 bases between the two germline ends. CDR3 length: 16 residues. From germline, CDR1 is SNHLY and CDR2 FYNNEI. CDR3 DNA: TGTGCCAGCAGCGAAAATATGGGAAGCGGGAATGAAAAACTGTTTTTT. This translates into CASSENMGSGNEKLFF.

The chain links TRBV4-2 to TRBJ1-1; D might be TRBD1 (6 bases). CDR3 length: 15 residues. The V gene's germline CDR1 is LGHNA and CDR2 YNFKEQ. V was trimmed by 3 bases and J by 0 bases, leaving 11 bases between them. CDR3 bases: TGTGCCAGCAGCCACCCAGGGGAGCTGAACACTGAAGCTTTCTTT. Its protein is CASSHPGELNTEAFF.

This chain joins TRBV9 and TRBJ2-3, with TRBD2 identical over 10 bases. The CDR3 length is 15 residues. The V gene's germline CDR1 is SGDLS and CDR2 YYNGEE. With V trimmed by 0 bases and J by 3 bases, 1 base remained unmatched. The CDR3 spells CASSVVSGGTDTQYF. The CDR3 coding sequence is TGTGCCAGCAGCGTAGTTAGCGGGGGGACAGATACGCAGTATTTT.

The chain uses TRBV20-1 and TRBJ2-4; 7 nucleotides match TRBD1. The DNA end is more similar to TRBJ2-7, so the J call may be wrong. Germline V lookup: CDR1 DFQATT, CDR2 SNEGSKA (reference sequence). The CDR3 runs 15 residues. CDR3 in DNA: TGCAGTGCTCTTGACAGGGCCATCCCCTCCTACGAGCAGTACTTC. Translation: CSALDRAIPSYEQYF.

V usage is TRBV20-1 and J usage is TRBJ1-4; 8 nucleotides match TRBD1. The CDR3 runs to 13 residues. The germline CDR1 and CDR2 sequences are DFQATT and SNEGSKA (reference sequence). The J segment lost 3 bases and the V segment lost 3 bases, leaving 0 bases of the junction unmatched. This chain's CDR3 is CSARTGANEKLFF. The DNA for the CDR3 is TGCAGTGCTAGGACAGGGGCTAATGAAAAACTGTTTTTT.

This clonotype was observed many times. The chain couples TRBV6-5 to TRBJ2-1; no definite D call. Germline lookup yields CDR1 MNHEY and CDR2 SVGAGI. Trimming cost V 2 bases and J 0 bases, with 2 bases left between them. CDR3 length equals 13 residues. The CDR3, as DNA: TGTGCCAGCAGTTACGACTCCTACAATGAGCAGTTCTTC. Its protein is CASSYDSYNEQFF.

The CDR3 loop is CASSGTSGRRTDTQYF. The CDR3 DNA is TGTGCCAGCTCCGGGACTAGCGGGAGAAGAACAGATACGCAGTATTTT. The chain recombines TRBV7-9 with TRBJ2-3; TRBD2 matches 14 bases. CDR3 size: 16 residues. J was trimmed by 3 bases and V by 8 bases; bases with no gene match: 7. Germline CDR1 is SEHNR and CDR2 is FQNEAQ (reference sequence).

V and J are TRBV20-1 and TRBJ2-4; no firm D call. The J call may not be correct, given that the DNA end is closer to TRBJ2-7. The germline gives CDR1 DFQATT, CDR2 SNEGSKA (reference sequence). This CDR3 is 11 amino acids long. The CDR3 protein is CSAQWGYEQYF. CDR3 nucleotides: TGCAGTGCTCAGTGGGGCTACGAGCAGTACTTC.

This clonotype was seen a few times. This chain joins TRBV20-1 and TRBJ2-5; D perhaps matches TRBD1 (7 bases). With the DNA end fitting TRBJ2-7 better, the J assignment may be wrong. This CDR3 comprises 13 residues. Germline V CDR1 and CDR2: DFQATT, SNEGSKA (reference sequence). The chain's CDR3 is CSVPGGPFGEQYF. DNA for the CDR3: TGCAGTGTCCCAGGGGGGCCGTTTGGCGAGCAGTACTTC.

The rearrangement uses TRBV4-2 and TRBJ2-3, with 13 bases aligning to TRBD2. V trimming: 0 bases; J trimming: 2 bases; junction bases outside the gene matches: 14. This CDR3 spans 21 amino acids. Germline V CDR1 and CDR2: LGHNA, YNFKEQ. In DNA, the CDR3 is TGTGCCAGCAGCCAAGATTCCCTAACTAGCGGGAGGGCCGAGGACACAGATACGCAGTATTTT. Protein product: CASSQDSLTSGRAEDTDTQYF.

This clonotype was detected a few times. V is TRBV24-1 and J is TRBJ2-1, with D hard to call. The CDR3 sequence is 12 residues long. V lost 6 bases to trimming and J lost 7 bases, with 9 bases between them. The germline CDR1 and CDR2 sequences are KGHDR and SFDVKD. This chain's CDR3 is CATSSLGNEQFF. CDR3 in DNA: TGTGCCACCAGTTCCCTAGGGAATGAGCAGTTCTTC.

The rearrangement uses TRBV6-5 and TRBJ2-7; TRBD1 might be the D (6 bases). This CDR3 is 15 amino acids long. From germline, CDR1 is MNHEY and CDR2 SVGAGI. V was trimmed by 7 bases and J by 0 bases, leaving 16 bases between them. Here the CDR3 reads CASTEGGTSSYEQYF. CDR3 in DNA: TGTGCCAGCACCGAGGGTGGGACAAGCTCCTACGAGCAGTACTTC.

V and J are TRBV11-2 and TRBJ2-5; D is unresolved. Germline V gives CDR1 SGHAT, CDR2 FQNNGV. V was clipped by 5 bases and J by 1 base, with 14 bases between them. The CDR3 has 15 residues. CDR3 loop: CASSLSRQFQETQYF. CDR3 DNA: TGTGCCAGCAGCCTCTCCAGGCAGTTCCAAGAGACCCAGTACTTC.

The CDR3 loop reads CASRRTGGDSLTDTQYF. The CDR3 DNA is TGTGCCAGCAGACGAACCGGTGGGGACAGCCTCACAGATACGCAGTATTTT. V usage is TRBV7-9 and J usage is TRBJ2-3, with 7 bases lining up with TRBD1. This CDR3 has 17 amino acids. J lost 2 bases, V lost 6 bases, and 14 bases had no gene match. In germline, CDR1 is SEHNR, CDR2 FQNEAQ (reference sequence).

V usage is TRBV20-1 and J usage is TRBJ2-2; 7 bases agree with TRBD2. The germline gives CDR1 DFQATT, CDR2 SNEGSKA (reference sequence). V lost 2 bases and J lost 6; bases outside the gene matches: 6. The CDR3 covers 14 residues. CDR3 sequence: CSARLAEDPGELFF. CDR3 nucleotides: TGCAGTGCTAGACTAGCGGAGGATCCCGGGGAGCTGTTTTTT.

This clonotype was found a few times. The chain is built from TRBV5-1 and TRBJ2-7; no definite D call. The CDR3 totals 16 residues. Trimming stripped 0 bases from V and 0 bases from J, with 13 bases between. Germline V gives CDR1 SGHRS, CDR2 YFSETQ. The CDR3 DNA reads TGCGCCAGCAGCTTGGCTGGCAGTGCGAGCTCCTACGAGCAGTACTTC. This gives the protein CASSLAGSASSYEQYF. The whole variable domain, remainder taken from reference TRBV5-1 and TRBJ2-7, is KAGVTQTPRYLIKTRGQQVTLSCSPISGHRSVSWYQQTPGQGLQFLFEYFSETQRNKGNFPGRFSGRQFSNSRSEMNVSTLELGDSALYLCASSLAGSASSYEQYFGPGTRLTVT.

This clonotype has more than one count but fewer than ten. This sequence joins TRBV10-3 and TRBJ1-6; 10 bases agree with TRBD1. V lost 8 bases and J lost 9; bases outside the gene matches: 4. CDR3 length: 13 residues. Germline V gene data show CDR1 as ENHRY and CDR2 as SYGVKD. CDR3 amino acids: CAIGQGVGSPLHF. The DNA for the CDR3 is TGTGCCATCGGACAGGGGGTCGGTTCACCCCTCCACTTT.